This note documents a single T cell receptor (beta chain) sequence. No antigen is known for it. Base qualities are missing; no much larger clone stands one base away. Each collaborating institution followed its own protocols to collect whole blood in K2EDTA tubes. For TCRbeta analysis, collaborator samples were shipped as frozen whole blood, as isolated PBMCs, or as DNA extracted from either sample type. This specimen belongs to a study of blood T cell repertoires in COVID-19 (dated by TCRdb to between 2020 and 2021). Background on the whole study: Samples from collaborators originated in the United States, Italy and Spain and spanned both the acute and convalescent phases of COVID-19. The material from the prospective study consisted of cDNA or gDNA derived from T cells, B-cell-depleted T cells, or PBMCs. A de-identified subject ID, COVID-19 status, age in years and sex were almost always included in the sample metadata. The samples were drawn from two sources: the first 160 participants of the ongoing ImmuneRACE study, and 1,254 subjects contributed by 6 global collaborators. The repertoires were released in a freely available public database meant as a resource for research on the immune response to SARS-CoV-2. Subjects who had been exposed to COVID-19, were actively infected with it, or had recovered from it provided the deeply sampled blood TCRbeta repertoires that made up the dataset. Where available, HLA class I and class II types were taken from metadata supplied by the sample provider and were not determined by assay-based typing.

Points the paper makes about the study in general: How much clinical and demographic metadata was included differed by source and by participant, and the metadata was provided uncurated.

TCRbeta CDR3 regions were amplified from genomic DNA by means of the immunoSEQ Assay, a bias-controlled multiplex PCR. The authors processed their data as follows. Nucleated cell counts per sample were estimated from amplification of reference gene primers within the assay. Sequence reads were collapsed and filtered to measure the absolute abundance of every unique TCRbeta CDR3 rearrangement. For each sample, productive Simpson clonality was calculated as the square root of Simpson's diversity index over productive rearrangements. The table was pulled from immuneACCESS by TCRdb, which kept in-frame rearrangements only. Such tables lose some clones; where checked, under half of the loss comes from unresolved V genes, and the rest has no known cause. The V and J calls and clone size come from that table; D and trimming were worked out from the DNA. The sample table contains around 77,000 clones; only one count was recorded for 91% of them. Around 4.5% of the sample is in the top ten clones.

The junction shows trimming of 4 bases on V and 3 bases on J, and the gene matches do not reach 9 bases of it. The CDR3 starts with the cysteine, ends with the phenylalanine, and has 15 residues. Only the CDR3 DNA stays, 45 bases, in frame from base 1. CDR1 and CDR2, per the germline V gene, are SGHDT and YYEEEE. Sequenced material: peripheral blood. The clonotype originates from a woman aged 55-70 years with active COVID-19. The chain is made from TRBV5-6 and TRBJ2-5; TRBD2 aligns with 7 central bases. The CDR3 region: CASSPPGLAEETQYF. The base sequence is TGTGCCAGCAGCCCCCCTGGGCTAGCGGAAGAGACCCAGTACTTC.